Listed here is a single TCR beta chain. As yet, its antigen is unknown. Other DNA sequences within the sample encode an identical CDR3. PCR used 60 Vbeta primers and 13 Jbeta primers. Profiled with immunoSEQ multiplex PCR; TCRdb holds only in-frame clones, not every one. Of about 200,000 clones listed, around four fifths were seen once; the top ten hold roughly 0.75%. This specimen comes from a study of cytomegalovirus exposure and HLA in healthy donors. Whole-study results and caveats: The authors assumed roughly uniform sequencing depth across donors for presence/absence analyses. What a later analysis showed was that several of the most significant clusters appeared linked to common viral pathogens.

V trimming: 6 bases; J trimming: 5 bases; junction bases outside the gene matches: 9. The germline V gene has CDR1 MNHEY and CDR2 SVGAGI. This CDR3 has 14 amino acids. This sequence originates from a boy between 2 and 10 years old in good health and CMV-seronegative. The gene calls are TRBV6-5 and TRBJ1-2; 7 nucleotides agree with TRBD1. Input material: PBMCs. The CDR3 reads CASSLTGADYGYTF. The DNA of the CDR3 is TGTGCCAGCAGCCTTACAGGGGCAGATTATGGCTACACCTTC.